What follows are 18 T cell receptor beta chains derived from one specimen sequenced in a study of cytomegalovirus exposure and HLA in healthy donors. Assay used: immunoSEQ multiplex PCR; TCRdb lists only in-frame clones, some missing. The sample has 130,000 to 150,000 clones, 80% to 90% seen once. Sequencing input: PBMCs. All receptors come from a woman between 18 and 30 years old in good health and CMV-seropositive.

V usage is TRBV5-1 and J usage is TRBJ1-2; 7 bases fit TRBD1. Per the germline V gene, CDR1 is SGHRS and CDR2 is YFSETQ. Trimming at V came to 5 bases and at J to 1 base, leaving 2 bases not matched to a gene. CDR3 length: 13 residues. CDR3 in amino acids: CASSRDSNYGYTF. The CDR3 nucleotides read TGCGCCAGCAGTCGGGACAGTAACTATGGCTACACCTTC.

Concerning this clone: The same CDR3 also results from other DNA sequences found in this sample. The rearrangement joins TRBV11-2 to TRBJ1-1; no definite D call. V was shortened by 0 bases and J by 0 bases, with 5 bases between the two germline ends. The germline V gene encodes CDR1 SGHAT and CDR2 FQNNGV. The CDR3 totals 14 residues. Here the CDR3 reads CASSLDRLNTEAFF. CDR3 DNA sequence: TGTGCCAGCAGCTTAGACAGGTTGAACACTGAAGCTTTCTTT.

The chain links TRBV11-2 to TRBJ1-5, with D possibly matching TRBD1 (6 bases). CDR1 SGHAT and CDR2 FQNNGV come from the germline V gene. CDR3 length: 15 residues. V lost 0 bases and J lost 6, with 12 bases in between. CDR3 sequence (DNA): TGTGCCAGCAGCTTAGAGGGGGCGCACGGTCAGCCCCAGCATTTT. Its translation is CASSLEGAHGQPQHF.

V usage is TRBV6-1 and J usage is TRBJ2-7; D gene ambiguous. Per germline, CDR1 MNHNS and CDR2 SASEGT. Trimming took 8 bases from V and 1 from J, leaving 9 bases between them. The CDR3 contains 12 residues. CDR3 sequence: CASGHSSYEQYF. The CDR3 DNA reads TGTGCCAGCGGTCACAGTTCCTACGAGCAGTACTTC.

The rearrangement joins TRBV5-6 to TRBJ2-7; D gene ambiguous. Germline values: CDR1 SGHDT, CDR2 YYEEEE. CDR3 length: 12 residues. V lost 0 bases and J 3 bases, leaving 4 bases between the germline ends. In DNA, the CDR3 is TGTGCCAGCAGCTTGGTTAACTACGAGCAGTACTTC. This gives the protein CASSLVNYEQYF.

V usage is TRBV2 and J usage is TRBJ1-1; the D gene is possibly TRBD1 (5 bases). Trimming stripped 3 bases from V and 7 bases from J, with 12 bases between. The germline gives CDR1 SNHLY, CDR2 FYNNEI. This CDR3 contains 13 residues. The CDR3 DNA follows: TGTGCCAGCAGTGAGGGGCAGCTACATGAAGCTTTCTTT. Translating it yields CASSEGQLHEAFF. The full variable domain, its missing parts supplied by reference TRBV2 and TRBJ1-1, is EPEVTQTPSHQVTQMGQEVILRCVPISNHLYFYWYRQILGQKVEFLVSFYNNEISEKSEIFDDQFSVERPDGSNFTLKIRSTKLEDSAMYFCASSEGQLHEAFFGQGTRLTVV.

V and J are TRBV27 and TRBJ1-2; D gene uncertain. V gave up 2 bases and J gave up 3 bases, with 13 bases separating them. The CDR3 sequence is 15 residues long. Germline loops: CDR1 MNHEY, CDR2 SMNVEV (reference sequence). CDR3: CASSLTRGNYYGYTF. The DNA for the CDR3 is TGTGCCAGCAGTTTAACTAGAGGAAACTACTATGGCTACACCTTC.

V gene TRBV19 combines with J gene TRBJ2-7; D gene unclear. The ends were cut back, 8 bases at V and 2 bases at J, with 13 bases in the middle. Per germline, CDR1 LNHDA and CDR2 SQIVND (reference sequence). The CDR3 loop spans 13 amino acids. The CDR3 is CASAAGLTYEQYF. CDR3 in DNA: TGTGCCAGTGCCGCTGGGCTAACCTACGAGCAGTACTTC.

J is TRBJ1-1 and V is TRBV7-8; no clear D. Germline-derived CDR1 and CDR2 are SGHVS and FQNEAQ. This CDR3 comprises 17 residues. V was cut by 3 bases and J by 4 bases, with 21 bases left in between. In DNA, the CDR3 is TGTGCCAGCAGCTTGCGCGGGAATACAGAGGCCGGCACTGAAGCTTTCTTT. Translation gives CASSLRGNTEAGTEAFF.

The CDR3 loop is CASSQGTAGNTIYF. Written as DNA, the CDR3 is TGCGCCAGCAGCCAGGGGACAGCCGGAAACACCATATATTTT. The rearrangement links TRBV4-1 to TRBJ1-3; 7 bases fit TRBD1. Germline values: CDR1 MGHRA, CDR2 YSYEKL. Trimming at V came to 3 bases and at J to 4 bases, leaving 3 bases not matched to a gene. The CDR3 consists of 14 residues.

CDR3 in amino acids: CASSFGHTTEAFF. The CDR3 DNA sequence: TGTGCCAGCAGTTTTGGACATACCACTGAAGCTTTCTTT. The chain links TRBV27 to TRBJ1-1, with D possibly TRBD1 on 5 matching bases. CDR3 length: 13 amino acids. Germline V gives CDR1 MNHEY, CDR2 SMNVEV (reference sequence). Trimming cost V 3 bases and J 4 bases, with 9 bases left between them.

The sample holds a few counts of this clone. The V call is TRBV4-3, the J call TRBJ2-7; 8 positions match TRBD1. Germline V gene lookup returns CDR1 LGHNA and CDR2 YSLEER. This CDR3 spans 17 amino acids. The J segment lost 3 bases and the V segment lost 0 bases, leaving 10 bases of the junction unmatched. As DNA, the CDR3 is TGCGCCAGCAGCCAAGATCACGACAGGGGAGGATTCTACGAGCAGTACTTC. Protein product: CASSQDHDRGGFYEQYF.

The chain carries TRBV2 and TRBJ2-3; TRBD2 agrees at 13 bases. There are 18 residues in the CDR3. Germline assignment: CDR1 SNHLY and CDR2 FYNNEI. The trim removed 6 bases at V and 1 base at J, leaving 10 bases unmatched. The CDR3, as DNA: TGTGCCAGCAGAGGACTAGCGGGGGTGAATTGGGGCACAGATACGCAGTATTTT. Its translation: CASRGLAGVNWGTDTQYF.

The CDR3 sequence: CASSQTGESSYNSPLHF. CDR3 in DNA: TGTGCCAGCAGCCAAACAGGGGAGAGCTCCTATAATTCACCCCTCCACTTT. The chain has TRBV14 and TRBJ1-6; 7 bases agree with TRBD1. Germline CDR1 reads SGHDN; CDR2 reads FVKESK. The CDR3 has 17 residues. Losses at the gene ends were 2 bases for V and 0 bases for J; bases not matched to a gene: 4.

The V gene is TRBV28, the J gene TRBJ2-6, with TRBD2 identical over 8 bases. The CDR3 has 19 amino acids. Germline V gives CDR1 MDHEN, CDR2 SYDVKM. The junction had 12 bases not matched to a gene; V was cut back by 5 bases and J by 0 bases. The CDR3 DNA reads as TGTGCCAGCAGTCCCCGGGGGGGTTTCCTTTCCTCTGGGGCCAACGTCCTGACTTTC. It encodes CASSPRGGFLSSGANVLTF.

CDR3 nucleotide sequence: TGTGCCAGCAGCCCCTCGGGGGCGGGGGGGCCCAATGAGCAGTTCTTC. Translated: CASSPSGAGGPNEQFF. The chain uses TRBV7-3 and TRBJ2-1, with 9 bases identical to TRBD2. This CDR3 has 16 residues. Germline values: CDR1 SGHTA, CDR2 FQGTGA. V was clipped by 5 bases and J by 6 bases; unmatched bases: 11.

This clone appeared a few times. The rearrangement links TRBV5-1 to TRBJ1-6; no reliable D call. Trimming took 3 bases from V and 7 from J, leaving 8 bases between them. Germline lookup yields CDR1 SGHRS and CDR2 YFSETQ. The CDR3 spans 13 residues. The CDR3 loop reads CASSSGGNSPLHF. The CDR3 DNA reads TGCGCCAGCAGCTCGGGAGGGAATTCACCCCTCCACTTT.

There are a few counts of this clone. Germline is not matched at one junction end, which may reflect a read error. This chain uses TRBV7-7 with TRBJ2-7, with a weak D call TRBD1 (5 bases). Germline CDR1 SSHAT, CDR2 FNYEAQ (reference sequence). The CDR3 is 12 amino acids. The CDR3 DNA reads TGTGCTAGCAGCCCCGACAGTATCGAGCAGTACTTC. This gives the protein CASSPDSIEQYF. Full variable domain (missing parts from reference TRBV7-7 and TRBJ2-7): GAGVSQSPRYKVTKRGQDVTLRCDPISSHATLYWYQQALGQGPEFLTYFNYEAQPDKSGLPSDRFSAERPEGSISTLTIQRTEQRDSAMYRCASSPDSIEQYFGPGTRLTVT.